This TCR beta chain was identified during a study of human T cells and chemical hapten exposure. This CDR3 spans 12 amino acids. The V gene lost 6 bases and the J gene lost 3 bases, with 10 bases spanning the gap. Germline-derived CDR1 and CDR2 are SQVTM and ANQGSEA. The time point denotes: patch test 1, 2 weeks after DPC sensitization. Treatment of the sample: therapeutic diphenylcyclopropenone sensitization with weekly scalp DPC. A single record per CDR3 protein comes from TCRdb applying MiXCR to the RACE reads. The profile shows around 71,000 distinct CDR3 sequences, around 10% of them singletons. The gene calls are TRBV29-1 and TRBJ2-3, with D perhaps assigned TRBD1 or TRBD2 (6 bases each). This sequence was found in a woman aged 35 to 49 with alopecia areata. Some clones in this sample may be carry-over from other donors' samples. Specimen: whole blood, collected in connection with sensitization to the hapten diphenylcyclopropenone (DPC). This CDR3 is CSVRGETDTQYF. Here the CDR3 DNA reads TGCAGCGTGAGGGGGGAGACAGATACGCAGTATTTT.